This TCR beta chain derives from a study of T-cell reconstitution after alpha-beta-depleted transplantation in children. Unique molecular identifiers were built into the TCRbeta library. TCRdb ran MiXCR on the PCR reads and lists one entry per CDR3 protein. In the table there are about 640,000 distinct CDR3 sequences, approximately 17% of which are singletons. The germline CDR1 and CDR2 sequences are ENHRY and SYGVKD. The CDR3 covers 14 residues. Trimming cost V 8 bases and J 2 bases, with 12 bases left between them. Ten or more counts support this clonotype. This TCR was sampled from a human donor who donated a stem cell graft to a child with acute myeloid leukemia. The chain is built from TRBV10-3 and TRBJ2-2; D gene uncertain. The starting material was PBMCs from the stem cell graft donor, obtained from the stem cell graft. This CDR3 reads CAIRGSANTGELFF. The CDR3 nucleotides read TGTGCCATCCGCGGCAGCGCAAACACCGGGGAGCTGTTTTTT.